This T cell receptor beta chain appears in the sequencing data of a study of beta chain features in type 1 diabetes. Broader study findings: cDNA-based sequencing might over-represent cells highly expressing TCR. All four CD4+ subsets from Type 1 diabetes patients carried moderately but significantly shorter TCRB CDR3s.

TCRB transcripts that were expressed got sequenced, as all of the isolated RNA had been reverse transcribed. Sequencing was performed with immunoSEQ multiplex PCR; in TCRdb, only in-frame clones are kept and a portion is missing. Of about 360,000 clones in the sample, approximately 12% were seen once. This clone occurred a few times. The target antigen is unknown. Every donor provided one heparinised blood draw, which averaged about 110 mL. The authors obtained over 95% purity in all sorted populations. Germline values: CDR1 MNHEY, CDR2 SMNVEV (reference sequence). V lost 3 bases and J lost 5; bases outside the gene matches: 11. This CDR3 contains 16 residues.

This receptor was obtained from a man younger than 30 in good health. Sequencing input: naive CD4+ T cells from blood. The chain has TRBV27 and TRBJ1-1; 8 positions match TRBD1. The CDR3 protein is CASSFYVGQGSTEAFF. The CDR3 nucleotides are TGTGCCAGCAGTTTTTACGTCGGACAGGGCTCAACTGAAGCTTTCTTT.